This T cell receptor (beta chain) was identified in a study of CD8+CD57+ T cells in acquired aplastic anemia (dated by TCRdb to between 2018 and 2020). With regard to the full study: DNA extracted from sorted CD4+ and CD8+ cells had a mean of about 3.2 ug, with a range of 0.2 to 27.4 ug. For healthy donor samples, the average read count was about 10.8 million for CD4+ cells and fewer than 14 million for CD8+ cells. Results the study describes overall, beyond this receptor: CD8+ Simpson's diversity did not differ significantly between patients and healthy controls (P=0.060). Twenty-nine CD8+ CDR3 sequences were found in both patients and controls but appeared to be highly expressed in patients and within the immunodominant clones of the patients.

In the study, sorted CD4+ and CD8+ blood T cells from patients with severe aplastic anemia and from healthy subjects underwent deep sequencing of TCR repertoires. Ficoll-Paque density gradient centrifugation was used to isolate peripheral blood mononuclear cells. Before DNA was extracted, CD4+ and CD8+ T cells were sorted using either FACS or magnetic beads. The table lists this clonotype with many counts. Its antigen has not been determined. Nothing much larger sits one base from this clone, and base qualities are not available. Its CDR3 holds 15 amino acids, cysteine through phenylalanine. CDR3 DNA only is kept here, 45 bases in frame from base 1. From a lookup of the germline V gene (reference sequence), CDR1 and CDR2 are LNHDA and SQIVND. V was cut back by 5 bases and J by 7 bases, leaving a gap of 20 bases between them. TCR beta VDJ combination and CDR3 sequence profiling used genomic DNA as the template. An Illumina HiSeq 2000 was used for TCR repertoire sequencing. The paper's processing steps were these. Repertoire assessment relied on Simpson's diversity index, CDR3 size and DJ length profiles, and TRBV/TRBJ rearrangement plots. Whichever DNA sequence was most abundant in the deep sequencing data was defined as the immunodominant clone. CDR3 amino acid sequences were checked for sharing across subjects and were also compared against the VDJdb database and published repertoires. The raw public reads went through TCRdb reprocessing: fastp at Q25, MiXCR clone calling, in-frame beta chains kept. Here each entry gathers all rows of one CDR3 protein and keeps the most common genes and DNA. TCRdb, rather than the study authors, made the V and J calls. This sample lists 150,000 to 200,000 distinct CDR3 sequences; around 60% were detected once. The ten largest clonotypes hold 35% to 50% of the sample.

Recombination joined TRBV19 with TRBJ2-5; TRBD1 could be the D gene, as 6 bases match. This sequence was found in a human donor in good health. The sequenced sample was sorted CD4+, CD8+, or CD8+CD57+ T cells (not recorded which) from PBMCs. The CDR3 reads CASSHLTGRPGTQYF. DNA sequence: TGTGCCAGTAGTCATCTGACAGGCCGGCCCGGGACCCAGTACTTC.